These 26 T cell receptor beta chains were sequenced from one sample in a study of blood T cells in healthy people across ages. The authors ran a second PCR of 7 to 11 cycles using a sample-barcoded 5' primer and a J-beta primer mix. Each CDR3 protein gets one entry after TCRdb re-called the 5' RACE reads with MiXCR. Here the sample spans some 1.7 million distinct CDR3 sequences, 25% to 30% being singletons. Sequenced: blood. Receptors were obtained from a woman aged 25 to 39 in good health.

Comment on this clonotype: A much larger clone differs by one base, so this may be a read error. The chain carries TRBV7-2 and TRBJ2-5, with D unclear. The last part of the DNA fits TRBJ2-1 better; the J call may be wrong. Germline CDR1 and CDR2: SGHTA and FQGNSA. There are 13 residues in the CDR3. The CDR3 loop is CASSTRPRETQFF. In nucleotides, the CDR3 is TGTGCCAGCAGCACACGACCTAGAGAGACCCAGTTCTTC.

The chain recombines TRBV15 with TRBJ2-1; tentatively, D is TRBD1 or TRBD2 (5 bases each). Trimming left V 1 base short and J 9 bases short, with 13 bases between. The germline CDR1 and CDR2 sequences are LNHNV and YYDKDF (reference sequence). This CDR3 region has 14 residues. In DNA, the CDR3 is TGTGCCACCAGCAGAGGGGGGTCCCGCGGTGAGCAGTTCTTC. Translated, it gives CATSRGGSRGEQFF.

This clonotype has a count of ten or more. The chain carries TRBV10-3 and TRBJ2-7; D not certain. The CDR3 totals 11 residues. Trimming removed 10 bases from V and 3 bases from J, with 10 bases in between. Germline V gives CDR1 ENHRY, CDR2 SYGVKD. The CDR3 here is CATQEFYEQYF. The CDR3 DNA reads as TGTGCCACCCAAGAATTCTACGAGCAGTACTTC.

This clonotype was picked up a small number of times. This chain joins TRBV7-6 and TRBJ2-5, with D unclear. Germline V lookup: CDR1 SGHVS, CDR2 FNYEAQ. CDR3 length equals 14 residues. V was clipped by 0 bases and J by 5 bases, with 10 bases between them. CDR3 DNA sequence: TGTGCCAGCAGCTTAGCGTCAGCGCTGGAGACCCAGTACTTC. Its protein product is CASSLASALETQYF.

This clonotype was seen just once. This chain connects TRBV7-2 to TRBJ2-3; D is possibly TRBD2 (5 bases). The CDR3 contains 18 residues. V lost 8 bases, J lost 1 base, and 25 bases lay in between. Germline V gene data show CDR1 as SGHTA and CDR2 as FQGNSA. In DNA form, the CDR3 reads TGTGCCAGCGGAAAAAGGAGAGAGGGTGTTCAGGGCACAGATACGCAGTATTTT. It translates to CASGKRREGVQGTDTQYF. The variable domain in full, completed from reference TRBV7-2 and TRBJ2-3, reads GAGVSQSPSNKVTEKGKDVELRCDPISGHTALYWYRQSLGQGLEFLIYFQGNSAPDKSGLPSDRFSAERTGGSVSTLTIQRTQQEDSAVYLCASGKRREGVQGTDTQYFGPGTRLTVL.

The table lists this clonotype with a few counts. V and J are TRBV12-3 or TRBV12-4 and TRBJ2-1; no definite D call. The ends were cut back, 6 bases at V and 7 bases at J, with 16 bases in the middle. The CDR3 has 14 residues. The CDR3 DNA reads as TGTGCCAGCAGCAGGCAGGCCCAAGGGAATGAGCAGTTCTTC. Encoded protein: CASSRQAQGNEQFF.

Remarks on this clonotype: This may be a read error, as it is one base from a much larger clone. The genes are TRBV6-5 and TRBJ2-7, with TRBD1 matching over 11 bases. This CDR3 is 13 amino acids long. CDR1 MNHEY and CDR2 SVGAGI come from the germline V gene. The CDR3 bases are TGTACCAGCGGACCGGACAGGGGGCGGGAGCAGTACTTC. This gives the protein CTSGPDRGREQYF.

This clonotype has more than one count but fewer than ten. One end of the junction varies from germline; a read error may be responsible. The J gene is TRBJ2-1, the V gene TRBV10-3; 7 bases fit TRBD2. From germline, CDR1 is ENHRY and CDR2 SYGVKD. The CDR3 length is 14 residues. CDR3 sequence reads: CAIRREKQYTEQFF. CDR3 in DNA: TGTGCCATCAGGCGGGAGAAGCAATACACTGAGCAGTTCTTC.

This clonotype has a handful of counts. V and J are TRBV4-1 and TRBJ1-1; D gene unclear. Germline-derived CDR1 and CDR2 are MGHRA and YSYEKL. Trimming shortened V by 1 base and J by 5 bases, and 11 bases separated the two germline ends. The CDR3 is made up of 14 amino acids. The CDR3 loop is CASSQGWGMTEAFF. The DNA for the CDR3 is TGCGCCAGCAGCCAAGGCTGGGGAATGACTGAAGCTTTCTTT.

Comments on this clonotype: The germline gene is not matched at one end of the junction; a read error may be the cause. This chain connects TRBV5-5 to TRBJ2-4; no definite D call. CDR1 and CDR2 (germline): SGHKS, YYEKEE (reference sequence). The CDR3 totals 14 residues. In DNA form, the CDR3 reads TGTGTCAGCAGCTTGGCGCCGGCCAAAAACATTCAGTACTTC. This translates into CVSSLAPAKNIQYF.

The chain combines TRBV5-5 with TRBJ1-6; D is uncertain. Germline V gene lookup returns CDR1 SGHKS and CDR2 YYEKEE (reference sequence). The CDR3 is 13 residues long. V gave up 4 bases and J gave up 8 bases, with 10 bases separating them. For the CDR3, the DNA is TGTGCCAGCAGCCTCCCAGAGCATTCACCCCTCCACTTT. It encodes CASSLPEHSPLHF.

The genes are TRBV24-1 and TRBJ1-2, with 10 bases lining up with TRBD1. Germline V gene lookup returns CDR1 KGHDR and CDR2 SFDVKD. There are 15 residues in the CDR3. Losses at the gene ends were 5 bases for V and 2 bases for J; bases not matched to a gene: 4. As DNA, the CDR3 is TGTGCCACCAGTGGCCTGGACAGGGGGAACTATGGCTACACCTTC. The encoded protein is CATSGLDRGNYGYTF.

The gene calls are TRBV6-4 and TRBJ1-1, with a possible D match to TRBD1 (5 bases). The V gene's germline CDR1 is MRHNA and CDR2 SNTAGT. V gave up 3 bases and J gave up 6 bases, with 11 bases separating them. The CDR3 sequence is 13 residues long. CDR3 DNA sequence: TGTGCCAGCAGTGAACGGGGGGAGTCTGAAGCTTTCTTT. Amino acid sequence: CASSERGESEAFF.

This clonotype has at least ten counts. This sequence joins TRBV7-6 and TRBJ2-7; possible D gene TRBD2, 6 bases. Germline CDR1 is SGHVS and CDR2 is FNYEAQ. Trimming pared 5 bases from V and 3 bases from J, leaving 14 bases between. This CDR3 is built from 14 residues. The CDR3 coding sequence is TGTGCCAGCAGCCTAGGGGACTCTCTCTACGAGCAGTACTTC. Translating it yields CASSLGDSLYEQYF. The whole variable domain, filled in from reference TRBV7-6 and TRBJ2-7, reads GAGVSQSPRYKVTKRGQDVALRCDPISGHVSLYWYRQALGQGPEFLTYFNYEAQQDKSGLPNDRFSAERPEGSISTLTIQRTEQRDSAMYRCASSLGDSLYEQYFGPGTRLTVT.

This clonotype was counted between two and nine times. The rearrangement uses TRBV15 and TRBJ1-4; perhaps TRBD1 as D (5 bases). V lost 5 bases and J 7 bases, leaving 14 bases between the germline ends. Germline CDR1 reads LNHNV; CDR2 reads YYDKDF (reference sequence). CDR3 length equals 14 residues. The DNA of the CDR3 is TGTGCCACCAGCGTCGGGGGGATAGTTGAAAAACTGTTTTTT. Its translation is CATSVGGIVEKLFF.

This rearrangement joins TRBV18 to TRBJ2-7, with 9 positions matching TRBD2. The germline CDR1 and CDR2 sequences are KGHSH and LQKENI. The CDR3 has 17 amino acids. J was trimmed by 5 bases and V by 2 bases; bases with no gene match: 13. CDR3 DNA sequence: TGTGCCAGCTCACCAGTGTCTAGCGGGGCGACAGGTAACGAGCAGTACTTC. It translates to CASSPVSSGATGNEQYF.

This rearrangement joins TRBV7-2 to TRBJ2-1; 10 bases line up with TRBD2. J was trimmed by 6 bases and V by 3 bases; bases with no gene match: 5. CDR1 and CDR2 (germline): SGHTA, FQGNSA. The CDR3 length is 15 residues. CDR3 in DNA: TGTGCCAGCAGCTTTACTAGCGGGGCTTTCAATGAGCAGTTCTTC. Protein: CASSFTSGAFNEQFF. The whole variable domain, remainder taken from reference TRBV7-2 and TRBJ2-1, is GAGVSQSPSNKVTEKGKDVELRCDPISGHTALYWYRQSLGQGLEFLIYFQGNSAPDKSGLPSDRFSAERTGGSVSTLTIQRTQQEDSAVYLCASSFTSGAFNEQFFGPGTRLTVL.

About this clonotype itself: One end of the junction fails to match germline, which may point to a read error. This chain links TRBV5-1 with TRBJ2-3; 7 bases are shared with TRBD2. The germline V gene has CDR1 SGHRS and CDR2 YFSETQ. CDR3 length equals 15 residues. This CDR3 is CASSFGIAGSDAQYF. Written as DNA, the CDR3 is TGCGCCAGCAGCTTCGGAATAGCGGGCTCAGATGCGCAGTATTTT.

This clonotype has more than one count but fewer than ten. The chain employs TRBV20-1 and TRBJ2-1; 8 nucleotides line up with TRBD2. The CDR3 is 17 residues long. The V gene end was trimmed by 5 bases and the J gene end by 5 bases; junction bases not matched to a gene: 17. The germline CDR1 and CDR2 sequences are DFQATT and SNEGSKA (reference sequence). CDR3 DNA: TGCAGTGCTGAAGTCTGGGGCGGGGGGTTATCCCACAATGAGCAGTTCTTC. Translating gives CSAEVWGGGLSHNEQFF.

The chain links TRBV15 to TRBJ2-1; no firm D call. Germline V gene lookup returns CDR1 LNHNV and CDR2 YYDKDF (reference sequence). The CDR3 loop spans 14 amino acids. V was clipped by 3 bases and J by 7 bases, with 13 bases between them. The chain's CDR3 is CATSSTGVLNEQFF. CDR3 coding DNA: TGTGCCACCAGCAGTACCGGCGTCTTGAATGAGCAGTTCTTC.

Turning to this clonotype: A junction boundary mismatches the germline segment, possibly from a read error. The rearrangement joins TRBV5-1 to TRBJ2-3, with 10 bases lining up with TRBD1. The CDR3 loop spans 16 amino acids. The germline gives CDR1 SGHRS, CDR2 YFSETQ. This CDR3 is CAISLDRGGRTDTQYF. Here the CDR3 DNA reads TGCGCCATCAGCTTGGACAGGGGGGGACGGACAGATACGCAGTATTTT.

This clonotype was observed a handful of times. The V call is TRBV2, the J call TRBJ2-7, with 7 bases matching TRBD1. The CDR3 is 14 residues long. Germline loops: CDR1 SNHLY, CDR2 FYNNEI. After removal of 0 bases from V and 6 bases from J, the junction contained 5 bases not matched to a gene. As DNA, the CDR3 is TGTGCCAGCAGTGAAGCTAGGGGGCTCGGCGAGCAGTACTTC. Its translation: CASSEARGLGEQYF. The full variable domain, rest sourced from reference TRBV2 and TRBJ2-7, is EPEVTQTPSHQVTQMGQEVILRCVPISNHLYFYWYRQILGQKVEFLVSFYNNEISEKSEIFDDQFSVERPDGSNFTLKIRSTKLEDSAMYFCASSEARGLGEQYFGPGTRLTVT.

This clonotype was seen more than once but under ten times. A read error may account for a junction end that differs from germline. This chain joins TRBV27 and TRBJ2-3; 10 bases agree with TRBD2. Germline-derived CDR1 and CDR2 are MNHEY and SMNVEV (reference sequence). The CDR3 extends over 14 amino acids. This CDR3 reads CASSYASGGYTQYF. CDR3 coding DNA: TGTGCCAGTAGTTACGCTAGCGGGGGCTATACGCAGTATTTT.

This clonotype was recorded at least ten times. The J gene is TRBJ2-7, the V gene TRBV5-1; 8 bases align to TRBD1. Trimming took 4 bases from V and 0 from J; bases not matched to a gene: 3. This CDR3 is built from 14 residues. CDR1 is SGHRS and CDR2 is YFSETQ in the germline V gene. CDR3 coding DNA: TGCGCCAGCAGCCACACAGGGGGCTCCTACGAGCAGTACTTC. This translates into CASSHTGGSYEQYF.

This clonotype appeared a few times. The chain employs TRBV10-2 and TRBJ2-5; 10 bases are a match to TRBD2. The CDR3 length is 14 residues. Trimming cost V 10 bases and J 4 bases; bases outside gene matches: 9. Germline CDR1 reads WSHSY; CDR2 reads SAAADI. The CDR3 spells CATSASGRGETQYF. The CDR3 region has the DNA TGCGCCACTTCAGCTAGCGGGAGAGGAGAGACCCAGTACTTC.

The chain is built from TRBV13 and TRBJ2-3, with 8 nucleotides matching TRBD2. The CDR3 totals 17 residues. Trimming took 5 bases from V and 3 from J; bases not matched to a gene: 13. Germline CDR1 reads PRHDT; CDR2 reads FYEKMQ (reference sequence). The CDR3 DNA reads TGTGCCAGCAGCCCCGGCTTTTTTAGCGGGGAGACAGATACGCAGTATTTT. Translation: CASSPGFFSGETDTQYF.